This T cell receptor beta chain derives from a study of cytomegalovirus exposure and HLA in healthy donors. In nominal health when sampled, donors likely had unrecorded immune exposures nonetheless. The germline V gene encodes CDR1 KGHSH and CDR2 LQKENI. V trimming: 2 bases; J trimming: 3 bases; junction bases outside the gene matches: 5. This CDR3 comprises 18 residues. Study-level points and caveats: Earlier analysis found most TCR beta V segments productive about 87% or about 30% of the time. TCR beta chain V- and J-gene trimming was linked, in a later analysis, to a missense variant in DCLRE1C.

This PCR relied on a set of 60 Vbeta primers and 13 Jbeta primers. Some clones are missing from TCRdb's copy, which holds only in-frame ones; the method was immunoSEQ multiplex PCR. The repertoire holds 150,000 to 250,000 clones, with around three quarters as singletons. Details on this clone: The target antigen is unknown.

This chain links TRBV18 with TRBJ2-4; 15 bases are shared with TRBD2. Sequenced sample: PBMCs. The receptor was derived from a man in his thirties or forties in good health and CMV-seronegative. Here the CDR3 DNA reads TGTGCCAGCTCACCAAGGACTAGCGGGAGGGTGGACAAAAACATTCAGTACTTC. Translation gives CASSPRTSGRVDKNIQYF.